This T cell receptor (beta chain) was identified in a study of long-term antiretroviral therapy in people with HIV. This CDR3 region has 16 residues. Per germline, CDR1 SGHDT and CDR2 YYEEEE. With 2 bases removed from V and 1 base from J, the gap between germline ends came to 14 bases. The libraries were made with immunoSEQ v3.0 at survey level. Sequencing used immunoSEQ multiplex PCR; TCRdb keeps in-frame clones, though not all of them. The data hold 20,000 to 25,000 clones, with around 93% observed a single time. The specimen comprised unsorted PBMCs, sampled 4.4 years after starting antiretroviral therapy. The chain has TRBV5-6 and TRBJ2-3, with D possibly being TRBD2 (6 bases). The source of this sequence is a woman aged 45-59 years with HIV. This CDR3 is CASSFRAPGGTDTQYF. The CDR3 bases are TGTGCCAGCAGCTTCCGGGCCCCGGGGGGCACAGATACGCAGTATTTT.